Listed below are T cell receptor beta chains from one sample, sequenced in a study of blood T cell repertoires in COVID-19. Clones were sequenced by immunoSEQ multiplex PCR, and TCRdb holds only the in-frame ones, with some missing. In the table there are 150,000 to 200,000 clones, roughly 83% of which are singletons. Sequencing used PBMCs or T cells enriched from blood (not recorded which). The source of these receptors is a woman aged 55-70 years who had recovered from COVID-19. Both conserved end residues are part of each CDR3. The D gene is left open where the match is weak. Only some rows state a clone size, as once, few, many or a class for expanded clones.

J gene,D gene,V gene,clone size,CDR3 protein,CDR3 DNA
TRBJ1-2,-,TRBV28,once,CASIGGSYGYTF,TGTGCCAGCATTGGTGGCAGCTATGGCTACACCTTC
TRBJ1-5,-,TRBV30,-,CAWSGQAGQPQHF,TGTGCCTGGAGTGGACAGGCAGGTCAGCCCCAGCATTTT
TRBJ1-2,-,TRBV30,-,CAWSVHGASGGYTF,TGTGCCTGGAGTGTTCATGGGGCGTCGGGTGGCTACACCTTC
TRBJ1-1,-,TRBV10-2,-,CASSDRVSTEAFF,TGCGCCAGCAGTGACAGGGTTTCGACTGAAGCTTTCTTT
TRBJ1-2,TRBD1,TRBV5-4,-,CASSFPDRDGILYGYTF,TGTGCCAGCAGCTTCCCGGACAGGGATGGCATCCTTTATGGCTACACCTTC
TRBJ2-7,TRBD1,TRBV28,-,CASSGRQGADEQYF,TGTGCCAGCAGTGGGAGACAGGGAGCGGACGAGCAGTACTTC
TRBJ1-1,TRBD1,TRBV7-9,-,CASSAATGGPNTEAFF,TGTGCCAGCAGCGCAGCGACAGGGGGACCGAACACTGAAGCTTTCTTT
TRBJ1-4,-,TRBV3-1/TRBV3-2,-,CASSQISGLPNEKLFF,TGTGCCAGCAGCCAAATATCAGGGCTCCCTAATGAAAAACTGTTTTTT
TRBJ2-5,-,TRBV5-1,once,CASSSYRQGLEETQYF,TGCGCCAGCAGCTCCTACCGACAGGGACTGGAGGAGACCCAGTACTTC
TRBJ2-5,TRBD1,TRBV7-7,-,CASSFWDRAGETQYF,TGTGCTAGCAGCTTCTGGGACAGGGCTGGAGAGACCCAGTACTTC
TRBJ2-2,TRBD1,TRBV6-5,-,CASSRGQGVNGELFF,TGTGCCAGCAGTCGCGGACAGGGGGTAAACGGGGAGCTGTTTTTT
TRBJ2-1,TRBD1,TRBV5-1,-,CASSLGTGDNEQFF,TGCGCCAGCAGCTTGGGGACAGGGGACAATGAGCAGTTCTTC
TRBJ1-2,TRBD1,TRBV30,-,CAWSLGQRKNGYTF,TGTGCCTGGAGCTTGGGACAGAGAAAAAATGGCTACACCTTC
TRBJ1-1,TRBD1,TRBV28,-,CASSFSAGQPRYEAFF,TGTGCCAGCAGTTTCTCGGCGGGACAGCCCAGGTATGAAGCTTTCTTT
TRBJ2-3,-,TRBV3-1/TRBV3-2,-,CASASGVGADTQYF,TGTGCCAGCGCTTCGGGAGTCGGGGCAGATACGCAGTATTTT
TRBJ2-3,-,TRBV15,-,CATSRDGGARDTQYF,TGTGCCACCAGCAGAGATGGGGGGGCCAGAGATACGCAGTATTTT
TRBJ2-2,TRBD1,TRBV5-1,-,CASSSDRAIQGLTGELFF,TGCGCCAGCAGTTCGGACAGGGCCATACAGGGGCTCACCGGGGAGCTGTTTTTT